This T cell receptor beta chain was profiled in a study of cytomegalovirus exposure and HLA in healthy donors. Across the whole study: Out of 398 genotyped donors, approximately 84% belonged to the Caucasian-associated ancestry cluster.

The donors comprised healthy bone marrow donors. With respect to this clone: Antigen specificity is unknown.

Researchers ran the PCR with 60 Vbeta and 13 Jbeta primers. Data came from immunoSEQ multiplex PCR; TCRdb stores just in-frame clones and leaves some out. Of 25,000 to 30,000 clones detected, about 66% appear once; the ten largest clones hold approximately 42%. Study findings and constraints: Both high specificity and high sensitivity reportedly marked the classifier's diagnosis of cytomegalovirus status.

The specimen was PBMCs. This TCR was sampled from a male donor in good health and CMV-seropositive.

CDR3 in DNA: TGCAGCGTTGAAGTCGGGTACTACGAGCAGTACTTC. It encodes CSVEVGYYEQYF. The chain combines TRBV29-1 with TRBJ2-7; unclear D gene. This CDR3 region has 12 residues. Germline assignment: CDR1 SQVTM and CDR2 ANQGSEA. Trimming removed 1 base at V and 3 bases at J, with 7 bases between.